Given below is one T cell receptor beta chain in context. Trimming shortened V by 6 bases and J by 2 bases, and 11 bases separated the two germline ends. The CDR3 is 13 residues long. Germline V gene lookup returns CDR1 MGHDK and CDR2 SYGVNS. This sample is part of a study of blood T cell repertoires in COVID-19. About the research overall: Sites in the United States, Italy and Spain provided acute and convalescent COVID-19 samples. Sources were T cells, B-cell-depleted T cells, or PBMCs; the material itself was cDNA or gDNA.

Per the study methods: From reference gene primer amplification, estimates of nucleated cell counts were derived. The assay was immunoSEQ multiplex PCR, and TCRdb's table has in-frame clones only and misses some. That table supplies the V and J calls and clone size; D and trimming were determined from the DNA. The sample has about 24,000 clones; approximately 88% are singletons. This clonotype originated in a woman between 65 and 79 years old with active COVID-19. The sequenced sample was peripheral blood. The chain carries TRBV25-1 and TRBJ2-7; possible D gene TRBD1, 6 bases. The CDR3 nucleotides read TGTGCCAGCAGCGACAGGACAACCTACGAGCAGTACTTC. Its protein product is CASSDRTTYEQYF.